This TCR beta chain was observed in a study of spatial heterogeneity in lung cancer. The sample holds a few counts of this clonotype. One entry per CDR3 protein results from TCRdb running MiXCR on the 5' RACE reads. The data show around 87,000 distinct CDR3 sequences, around 12% seen once. The CDR3 runs 12 residues. V was trimmed by 5 bases and J by 6 bases, leaving 14 bases between them. Germline CDR1 and CDR2: DFQATT and SNEGSKA (reference sequence). Specified time point: sample taken at primary tumor resection. The sample in question was PBMCs, obtained at surgery. The chain uses TRBV20-1 and TRBJ2-7, with D hard to call. The receptor comes from a male donor with early-stage non-small cell lung cancer. CDR3: CSAGPGALEQYF. DNA of the CDR3: TGCAGTGCTGGCCCGGGTGCCCTCGAGCAGTACTTC.